Shown below are 18 T cell receptor beta chains from a single sample sequenced in a study of T cells in localized non-small cell lung cancer. The protocol was immunoSEQ multiplex PCR, while the TCRdb copy is restricted to in-frame clones and leaves out a portion. The repertoire holds some 49,000 clones, 81% seen once, with under 20% in the top ten. Sequencing was performed on peripheral blood mononuclear cells, taken before any cancer treatment. These TCRs come from a man between 40 and 69 years old with stage III lung adenocarcinoma.

The chain links TRBV6-5 to TRBJ2-6; D is uncertain. Germline assignment: CDR1 MNHEY and CDR2 SVGAGI. Trimming left V 6 bases short and J 0 bases short, with 3 bases between. The CDR3 totals 13 residues. CDR3 nucleotides: TGTGCCAGCAGACCCTCTGGGGCCAACGTCCTGACTTTC. As protein: CASRPSGANVLTF.

The rearrangement links TRBV19 to TRBJ2-5, with D unclear. Germline V gives CDR1 LNHDA, CDR2 SQIVND (reference sequence). The CDR3 length is 14 residues. V lost 6 bases and J lost 3, with 14 bases in between. The CDR3 DNA reads as TGTGCCAGTAGCAATCGTTTTAGGGAAGAGACCCAGTACTTC. Protein product: CASSNRFREETQYF.

V usage is TRBV7-6 and J usage is TRBJ2-2; 11 bases fit TRBD2. The CDR3 extends over 18 amino acids. Trimming cost V 1 base and J 0 bases; bases outside gene matches: 4. Per the germline V gene, CDR1 is SGHVS and CDR2 is FNYEAQ. The CDR3 nucleotides are TGTGCCAGCAGCTTAGTTCTAGCGGGGGGAACGAACACCGGGGAGCTGTTTTTT. Translated: CASSLVLAGGTNTGELFF.

The chain is built from TRBV2 and TRBJ1-5, with 7 bases fitting TRBD1. The CDR3 has 13 residues. V lost 8 bases to trimming and J lost 1 base; unmatched junction nucleotides: 2. Germline assignment: CDR1 SNHLY and CDR2 FYNNEI. CDR3 bases: TGTGCCAGCGAGACAGGGAGCAATCAGCCCCAGCATTTT. It specifies CASETGSNQPQHF.

This CDR3 is CASSEIAGGRTDTQYF. In DNA, the CDR3 is TGTGCCAGCAGTGAAATCGCCGGGGGGAGGACAGATACGCAGTATTTT. V usage is TRBV6-1 and J usage is TRBJ2-3; 7 bases line up with TRBD2. This CDR3 region has 16 residues. V lost 2 bases and J lost 3; bases outside the gene matches: 8. Per germline, CDR1 MNHNS and CDR2 SASEGT.

CDR3 region: CASTNGGGYTF. CDR3 nucleotide sequence: TGTGCCAGCACGAACGGGGGCGGCTACACCTTC. V and J are TRBV6-5 and TRBJ1-2, with D possibly matching TRBD1 (6 bases). In germline, CDR1 is MNHEY, CDR2 SVGAGI. V was shortened by 7 bases and J by 8 bases, with 11 bases between the two germline ends. The CDR3 has 11 amino acids.

V gene TRBV11-2 combines with J gene TRBJ2-6; D gene unclear. The ends were cut back, 3 bases at V and 4 bases at J, with 16 bases in the middle. Germline V gene lookup returns CDR1 SGHAT and CDR2 FQNNGV. The CDR3 extends over 17 amino acids. The CDR3 reads CASSLSGGSSGANVLTF. Here the CDR3 DNA reads TGTGCCAGCAGCTTGAGTGGCGGTTCCTCCGGGGCCAACGTCCTGACTTTC.

In its sample, this clone was seen a few times. V and J are TRBV4-1 and TRBJ2-3; the D is unclear. There are 14 residues in the CDR3. V was cut by 5 bases and J by 0 bases, with 9 bases left in between. The germline gives CDR1 MGHRA, CDR2 YSYEKL. Here the CDR3 DNA reads TGCGCCAGCAGCGCCACTTCTAGCACAGATACGCAGTATTTT. Protein product: CASSATSSTDTQYF.

This clone has only one observation. The CDR3 coding sequence is TGTGCCATCAGCGACTCTCGGGGACTAGCGGGGGCGTACCAAGAGACCCAGTACTTC. It translates to CAISDSRGLAGAYQETQYF. The V gene is TRBV10-3, the J gene TRBJ2-5, with 14 bases aligning to TRBD2. Germline V gene lookup returns CDR1 ENHRY and CDR2 SYGVKD. The CDR3 consists of 19 residues. V was pared by 6 bases and J by 0 bases, with 12 bases of the junction left unmatched.

This rearrangement joins TRBV11-2 to TRBJ2-4, with no clear D. The CDR3 extends over 11 amino acids. Germline CDR1 and CDR2: SGHAT and FQNNGV. Trimming took off 8 bases at V and 1 base at J, with 3 bases between the two ends. The CDR3 is CASSAKNIQYF. As DNA, the CDR3 is TGTGCCAGCTCCGCCAAAAACATTCAGTACTTC.

The CDR3 loop is CASSYSTTEETQFF. CDR3 DNA: TGTGCCAGCAGTTACTCGACTACGGAAGAGACCCAGTTCTTC. The rearrangement joins TRBV6-5 to TRBJ2-1; a possible D gene is TRBD2 (5 bases). There are 14 residues in the CDR3. From germline, CDR1 is MNHEY and CDR2 SVGAGI. V lost 0 bases, J lost 13 bases, and 16 bases lay in between.

This clone was observed once. The V call is TRBV7-9, the J call TRBJ1-1; D remains unclear. Looked up from germline, CDR1 is SEHNR and CDR2 is FQNEAQ (reference sequence). V gave up 8 bases and J gave up 2 bases, with 9 bases separating them. The CDR3 length is 12 residues. This CDR3 reads CASCRGNTEAFF. The CDR3 nucleotides are TGTGCCAGCTGCAGAGGCAACACTGAAGCTTTCTTT.

In regard to this clone: Other DNA sequences of this sample code for an identical CDR3. CDR3 sequence: CASSEAGGPYEQYF. In DNA form, the CDR3 reads TGTGCCAGCAGTGAAGCTGGTGGTCCCTACGAGCAGTACTTC. This chain links TRBV6-1 with TRBJ2-7; D is ambiguous. The V end was cut by 0 bases, the J end by 2 bases, with 8 bases between. This CDR3 contains 14 residues. CDR1 and CDR2 (germline): MNHNS, SASEGT.

V gene TRBV6-6 combines with J gene TRBJ2-1; 11 bases agree with TRBD2. The V gene end was trimmed by 2 bases and the J gene end by 4 bases; junction bases not matched to a gene: 4. The CDR3 has 16 amino acids. CDR1 is MNHNY, CDR2 SVGAGI, per germline (reference sequence). Here the CDR3 reads CASSYPASGGYNEQFF. In DNA, the CDR3 is TGTGCCAGCAGTTACCCCGCTAGCGGGGGGTACAATGAGCAGTTCTTC.

J is TRBJ2-7 and V is TRBV5-6, with 8 bases aligning to TRBD2. Trimming removed 5 bases from V and 3 bases from J; junction bases left unmatched: 16. In germline, CDR1 is SGHDT, CDR2 YYEEEE. The CDR3 runs to 17 residues. This chain's CDR3 is CASRPERERGTNYEQYF. CDR3 sequence (DNA): TGTGCCAGCAGACCCGAGAGGGAGCGGGGGACCAACTACGAGCAGTACTTC.

This chain links TRBV2 with TRBJ2-2; D not resolved. Germline V gene lookup returns CDR1 SNHLY and CDR2 FYNNEI. The CDR3 is 12 amino acids. The V gene lost 8 bases and the J gene lost 0 bases, with 4 bases spanning the gap. CDR3 in amino acids: CASAANTGELFF. CDR3 sequence (DNA): TGTGCCAGCGCCGCGAACACCGGGGAGCTGTTTTTT.

The chain's CDR3 is CASRSWSRETQYF. CDR3 DNA: TGTGCCAGCAGGTCCTGGAGTCGAGAGACCCAGTACTTC. The chain couples TRBV5-4 to TRBJ2-5; D is undetermined. Per germline, CDR1 SGHNT and CDR2 YYREEE (reference sequence). The germline V and J ends were trimmed by 5 bases and 4 bases, with 12 bases remaining between them. This CDR3 has 13 residues.

The chain employs TRBV7-6 and TRBJ2-6; no definite D call. The V end lost 3 bases, the J end lost 0 bases, and 0 bases lay between the germline ends. The CDR3 is 13 residues long. Germline CDR1 SGHVS, CDR2 FNYEAQ. The CDR3, as DNA: TGTGCCAGCAGCTTCTCTGGGGCCAACGTCCTGACTTTC. Encoded protein: CASSFSGANVLTF.